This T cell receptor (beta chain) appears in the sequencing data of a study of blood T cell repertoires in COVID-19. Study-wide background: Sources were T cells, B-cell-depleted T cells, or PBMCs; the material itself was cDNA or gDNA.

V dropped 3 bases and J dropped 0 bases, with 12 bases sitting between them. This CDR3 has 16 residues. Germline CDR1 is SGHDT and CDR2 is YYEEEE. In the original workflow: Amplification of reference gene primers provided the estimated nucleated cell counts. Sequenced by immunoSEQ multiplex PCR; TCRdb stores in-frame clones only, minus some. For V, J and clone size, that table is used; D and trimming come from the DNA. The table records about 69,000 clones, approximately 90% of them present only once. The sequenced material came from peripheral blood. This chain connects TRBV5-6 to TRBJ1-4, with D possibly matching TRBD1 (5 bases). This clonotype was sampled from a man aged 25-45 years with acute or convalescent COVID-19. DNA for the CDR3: TGTGCCAGCAGCTCGTACACAGGATCAACTAATGAAAAACTGTTTTTT. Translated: CASSSYTGSTNEKLFF. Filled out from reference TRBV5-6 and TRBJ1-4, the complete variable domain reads DAGVTQSPTHLIKTRGQQVTLRCSPKSGHDTVSWYQQALGQGPQFIFQYYEEEERQRGNFPDRFSGHQFPNYSSELNVNALLLGDSALYLCASSSYTGSTNEKLFFGSGTQLSVL.